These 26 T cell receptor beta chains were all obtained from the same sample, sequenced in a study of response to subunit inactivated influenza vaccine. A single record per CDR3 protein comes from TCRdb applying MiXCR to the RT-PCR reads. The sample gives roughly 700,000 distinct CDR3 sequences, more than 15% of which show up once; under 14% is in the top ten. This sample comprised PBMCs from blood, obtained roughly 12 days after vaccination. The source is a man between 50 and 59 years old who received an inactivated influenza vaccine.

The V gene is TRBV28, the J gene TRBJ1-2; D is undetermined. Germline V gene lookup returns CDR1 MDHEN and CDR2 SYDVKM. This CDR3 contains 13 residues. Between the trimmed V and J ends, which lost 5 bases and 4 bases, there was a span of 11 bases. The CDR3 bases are TGTGCCAGCAGTCCCAGACCCCTCTATGGCTACACCTTC. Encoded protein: CASSPRPLYGYTF.

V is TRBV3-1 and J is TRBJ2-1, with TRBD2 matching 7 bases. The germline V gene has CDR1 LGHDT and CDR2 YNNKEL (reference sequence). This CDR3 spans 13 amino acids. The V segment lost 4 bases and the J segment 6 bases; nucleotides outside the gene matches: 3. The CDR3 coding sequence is TGTGCCAGCAGCCGTCGACTAGCCAATGAGCAGTTCTTC. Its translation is CASSRRLANEQFF.

For the CDR3, the DNA is TGCGCCAGCAGCCACGACAGGGGGCTCTCCTACGAGCAGTACTTC. It encodes CASSHDRGLSYEQYF. This chain links TRBV5-1 with TRBJ2-7, with 10 bases fitting TRBD1. J lost 0 bases, V lost 4 bases, and 4 bases had no gene match. In germline, CDR1 is SGHRS, CDR2 YFSETQ. The CDR3 sequence is 15 residues long. Variable domain in full (rest from reference TRBV5-1 and TRBJ2-7): KAGVTQTPRYLIKTRGQQVTLSCSPISGHRSVSWYQQTPGQGLQFLFEYFSETQRNKGNFPGRFSGRQFSNSRSEMNVSTLELGDSALYLCASSHDRGLSYEQYFGPGTRLTVT.

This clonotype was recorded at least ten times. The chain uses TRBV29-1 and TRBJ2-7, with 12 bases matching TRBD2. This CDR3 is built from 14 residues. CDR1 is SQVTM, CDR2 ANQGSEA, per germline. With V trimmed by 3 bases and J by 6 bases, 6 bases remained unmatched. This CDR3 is CSVDRLAGGGEQYF. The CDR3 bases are TGCAGCGTTGACAGGCTAGCGGGAGGGGGCGAGCAGTACTTC.

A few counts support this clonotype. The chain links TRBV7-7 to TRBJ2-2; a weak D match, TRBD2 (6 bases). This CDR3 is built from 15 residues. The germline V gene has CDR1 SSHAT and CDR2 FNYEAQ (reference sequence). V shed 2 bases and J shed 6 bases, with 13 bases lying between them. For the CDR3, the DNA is TGTGCCAGCAGCTTAAATTTGGCTAGCGCCGGGGAGCTGTTTTTT. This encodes CASSLNLASAGELFF.

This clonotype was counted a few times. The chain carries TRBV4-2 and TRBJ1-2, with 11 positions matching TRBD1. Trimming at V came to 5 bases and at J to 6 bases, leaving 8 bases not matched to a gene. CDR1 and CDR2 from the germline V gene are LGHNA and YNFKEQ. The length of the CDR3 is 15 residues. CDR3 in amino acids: CASSLWRGQGDGYTF. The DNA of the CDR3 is TGTGCCAGCAGCTTATGGCGGGGACAGGGGGATGGCTACACCTTC.

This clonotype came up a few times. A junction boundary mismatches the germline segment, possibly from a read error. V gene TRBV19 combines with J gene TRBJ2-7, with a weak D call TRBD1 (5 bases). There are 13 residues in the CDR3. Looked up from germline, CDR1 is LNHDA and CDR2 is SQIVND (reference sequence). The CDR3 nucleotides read TGTGCCGGTAGACAGTTAAGTCCCTACGAGCAGTACTTC. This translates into CAGRQLSPYEQYF. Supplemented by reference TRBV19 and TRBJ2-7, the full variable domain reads DGGITQSPKYLFRKEGQNVTLSCEQNLNHDAMYWYRQDPGQGLRLIYYSQIVNDFQKGDIAEGYSVSREKKESFPLTVTSAQKNPTAFYLCAGRQLSPYEQYFGPGTRLTVT.

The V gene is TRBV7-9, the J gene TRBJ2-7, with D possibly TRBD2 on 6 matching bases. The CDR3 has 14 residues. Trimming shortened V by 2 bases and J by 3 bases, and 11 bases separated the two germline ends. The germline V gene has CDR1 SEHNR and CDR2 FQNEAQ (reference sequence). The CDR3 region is CASSLPGEVYEQYF. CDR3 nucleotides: TGTGCCAGCAGCTTACCGGGAGAGGTCTACGAGCAGTACTTC.

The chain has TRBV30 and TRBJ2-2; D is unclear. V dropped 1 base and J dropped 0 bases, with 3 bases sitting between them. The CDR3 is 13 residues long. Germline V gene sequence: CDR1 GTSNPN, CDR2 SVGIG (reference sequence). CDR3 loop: CAWSASNTGELFF. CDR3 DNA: TGTGCCTGGAGTGCCTCGAACACCGGGGAGCTGTTTTTT.

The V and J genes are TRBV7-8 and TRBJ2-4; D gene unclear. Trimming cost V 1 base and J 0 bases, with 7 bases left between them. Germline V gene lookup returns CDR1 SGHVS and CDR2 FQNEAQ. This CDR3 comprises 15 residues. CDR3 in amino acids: CASSLEVLAKNIQYF. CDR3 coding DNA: TGTGCCAGCAGCTTAGAAGTCCTAGCCAAAAACATTCAGTACTTC.

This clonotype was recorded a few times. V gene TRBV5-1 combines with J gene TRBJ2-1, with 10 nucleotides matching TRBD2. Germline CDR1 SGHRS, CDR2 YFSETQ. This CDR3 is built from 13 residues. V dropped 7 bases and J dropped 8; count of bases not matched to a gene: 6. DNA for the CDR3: TGCGCCAGCGGATTAGCGGGGGGCTATGAGCAGTTCTTC. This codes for CASGLAGGYEQFF.

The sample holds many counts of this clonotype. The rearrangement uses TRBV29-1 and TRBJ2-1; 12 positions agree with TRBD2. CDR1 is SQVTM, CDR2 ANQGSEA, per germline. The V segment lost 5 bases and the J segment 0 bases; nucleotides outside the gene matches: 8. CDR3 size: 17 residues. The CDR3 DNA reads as TGCAGCGTTACCCCTAGCGGGGGGGGCTTCTCCTACAATGAGCAGTTCTTC. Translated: CSVTPSGGGFSYNEQFF.

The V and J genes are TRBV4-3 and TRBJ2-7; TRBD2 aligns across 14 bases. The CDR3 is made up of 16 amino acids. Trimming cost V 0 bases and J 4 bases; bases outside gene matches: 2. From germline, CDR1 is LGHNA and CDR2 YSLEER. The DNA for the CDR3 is TGCGCCAGCAGCCAAGATCGGACTAGCGGGAGGTACGAGCAGTACTTC. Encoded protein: CASSQDRTSGRYEQYF.

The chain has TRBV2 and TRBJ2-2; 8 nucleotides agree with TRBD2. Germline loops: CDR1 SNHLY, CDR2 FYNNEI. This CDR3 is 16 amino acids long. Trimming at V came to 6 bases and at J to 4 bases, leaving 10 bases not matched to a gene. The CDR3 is CASRKGKRGSTGELFF. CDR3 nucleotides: TGTGCCAGCAGGAAGGGGAAGCGGGGGAGCACCGGGGAGCTGTTTTTT.

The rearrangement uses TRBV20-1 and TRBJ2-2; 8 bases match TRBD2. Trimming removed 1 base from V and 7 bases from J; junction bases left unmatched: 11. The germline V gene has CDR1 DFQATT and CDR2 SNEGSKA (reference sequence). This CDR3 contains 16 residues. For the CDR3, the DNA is TGCAGTGCTAGAGTCTTCGGGGGGGGGCCTGTCGGGGAGCTGTTTTTT. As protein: CSARVFGGGPVGELFF.

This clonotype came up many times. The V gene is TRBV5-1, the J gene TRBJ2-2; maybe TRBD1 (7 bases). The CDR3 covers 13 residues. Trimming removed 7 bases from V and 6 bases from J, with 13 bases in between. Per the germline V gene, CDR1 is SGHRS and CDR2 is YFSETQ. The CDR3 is CASRTGEAGELFF. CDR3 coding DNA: TGCGCCAGCCGAACAGGGGAGGCCGGGGAGCTGTTTTTT.

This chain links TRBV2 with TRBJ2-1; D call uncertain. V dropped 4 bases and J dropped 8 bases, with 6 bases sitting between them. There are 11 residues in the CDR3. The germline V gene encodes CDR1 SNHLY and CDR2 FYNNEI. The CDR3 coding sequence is TGTGCCAGCAGTGTTGAGCATGAGCAGTTCTTC. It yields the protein CASSVEHEQFF.

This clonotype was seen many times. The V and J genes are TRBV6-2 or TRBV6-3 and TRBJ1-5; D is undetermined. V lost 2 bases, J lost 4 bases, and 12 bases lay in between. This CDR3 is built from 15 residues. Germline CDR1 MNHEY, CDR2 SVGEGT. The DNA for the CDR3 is TGTGCCAGCAGTTACCTCGGACGTACAAATCAGCCCCAGCATTTT. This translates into CASSYLGRTNQPQHF.

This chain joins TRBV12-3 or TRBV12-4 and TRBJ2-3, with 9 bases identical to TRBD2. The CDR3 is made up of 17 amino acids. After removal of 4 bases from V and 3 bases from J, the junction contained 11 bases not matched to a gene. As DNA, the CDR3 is TGTGCCAGCAGTTATTCAGGGGTTCTAGCGGGGACAGATACGCAGTATTTT. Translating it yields CASSYSGVLAGTDTQYF.

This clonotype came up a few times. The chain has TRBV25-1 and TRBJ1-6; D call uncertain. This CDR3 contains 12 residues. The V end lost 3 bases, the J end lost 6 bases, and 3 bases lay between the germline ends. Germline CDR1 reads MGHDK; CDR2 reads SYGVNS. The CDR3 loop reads CASSDGNSPLHF. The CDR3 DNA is TGTGCCAGCAGTGATGGTAATTCACCCCTCCACTTT.

CDR3: CASSEGQRLANTEAFF. As DNA, the CDR3 is TGTGCCAGCAGTGAGGGACAGAGATTAGCGAACACTGAAGCTTTCTTT. This chain links TRBV6-1 with TRBJ1-1; 7 bases line up with TRBD1. CDR1 MNHNS and CDR2 SASEGT come from the germline V gene. J lost 1 base, V lost 3 bases, and 8 bases had no gene match. The CDR3 contains 16 residues.

The CDR3 sequence: CASTETGELFF. CDR3 sequence (DNA): TGTGCCAGCACTGAAACCGGGGAGCTGTTTTTT. This chain joins TRBV11-2 and TRBJ2-2; D is uncertain. The CDR3 spans 11 residues. The germline gives CDR1 SGHAT, CDR2 FQNNGV. The V and J ends lost 7 bases and 5 bases respectively, with 5 bases between them. Full variable domain (outside the CDR3, taken from reference TRBV11-2 and TRBJ2-2): EAGVAQSPRYKIIEKRQSVAFWCNPISGHATLYWYQQILGQGPKLLIQFQNNGVVDDSQLPKDRFSAERLKGVDSTLKIQPAKLEDSAVYLCASTETGELFFGEGSRLTVL.

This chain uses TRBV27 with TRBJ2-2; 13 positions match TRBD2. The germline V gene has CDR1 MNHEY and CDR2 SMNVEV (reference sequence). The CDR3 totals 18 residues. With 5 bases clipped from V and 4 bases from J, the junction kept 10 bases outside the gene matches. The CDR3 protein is CASSLLAGGPVGTGELFF. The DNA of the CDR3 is TGTGCCAGCAGTCTACTAGCGGGAGGGCCGGTGGGCACCGGGGAGCTGTTTTTT.

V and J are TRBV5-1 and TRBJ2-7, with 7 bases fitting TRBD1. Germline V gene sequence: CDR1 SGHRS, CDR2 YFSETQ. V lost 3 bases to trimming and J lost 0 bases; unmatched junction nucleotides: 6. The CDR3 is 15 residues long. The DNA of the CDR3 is TGCGCCAGCAGCTCGGGACAGCTAAGCTCCTACGAGCAGTACTTC. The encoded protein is CASSSGQLSSYEQYF.

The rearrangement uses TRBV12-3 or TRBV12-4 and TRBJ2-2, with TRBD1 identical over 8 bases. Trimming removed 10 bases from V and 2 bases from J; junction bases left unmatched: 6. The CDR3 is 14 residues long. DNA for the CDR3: TGTGCCACTTCGACAGGGGTAAACACCGGGGAGCTGTTTTTT. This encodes CATSTGVNTGELFF.

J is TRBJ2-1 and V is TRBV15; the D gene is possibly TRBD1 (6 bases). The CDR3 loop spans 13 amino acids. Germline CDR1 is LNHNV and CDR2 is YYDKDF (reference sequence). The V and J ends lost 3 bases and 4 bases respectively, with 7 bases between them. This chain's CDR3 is CATSSRGYNEQFF. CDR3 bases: TGTGCCACCAGCAGCAGGGGTTACAATGAGCAGTTCTTC. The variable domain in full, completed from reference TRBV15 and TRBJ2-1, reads DAMVIQNPRYQVTQFGKPVTLSCSQTLNHNVMYWYQQKSSQAPKLLFHYYDKDFNNEADTPDNFQSRRPNTSFCFLDIRSPGLGDTAMYLCATSSRGYNEQFFGPGTRLTVL.